Shown below are 25 T cell receptor beta chains from a single sample sequenced in a study of T cells after yellow fever vaccination. TCRdb passed the 5' RACE reads through MiXCR, listing each CDR3 protein once. There are 400,000 or so distinct CDR3 sequences in the sample; around 20% occur only once, and around 17% lies in the top ten. The material was PBMCs, obtained before the yellow fever booster vaccination. All receptors come from a man younger than 30 who received the YFV17D yellow fever vaccine.

Only a few counts were recorded for this clonotype. The chain has TRBV11-2 and TRBJ2-5; possible D gene TRBD1, 5 bases. The V gene lost 1 base and the J gene lost 5 bases, with 14 bases spanning the gap. The CDR3 spans 15 residues. The V gene's germline CDR1 is SGHAT and CDR2 FQNNGV. CDR3 nucleotides: TGTGCCAGCAGCTTAGTATGGGGCATTTATGAGACCCAGTACTTC. Protein product: CASSLVWGIYETQYF. The whole variable domain, filled in from reference TRBV11-2 and TRBJ2-5, reads EAGVAQSPRYKIIEKRQSVAFWCNPISGHATLYWYQQILGQGPKLLIQFQNNGVVDDSQLPKDRFSAERLKGVDSTLKIQPAKLEDSAVYLCASSLVWGIYETQYFGPGTRLLVL.

The chain is built from TRBV5-4 and TRBJ2-1; D unresolved. Germline V lookup: CDR1 SGHNT, CDR2 YYREEE (reference sequence). V lost 4 bases and J 0 bases, leaving 11 bases between the germline ends. The CDR3 loop spans 15 amino acids. CDR3 loop: CASSRSVSSYNEQFF. CDR3 nucleotide sequence: TGTGCCAGCAGCCGAAGCGTAAGCTCCTACAATGAGCAGTTCTTC. Using reference TRBV5-4 and TRBJ2-1 for the parts outside the CDR3, the full variable domain is ETGVTQSPTHLIKTRGQQVTLRCSSQSGHNTVSWYQQALGQGPQFIFQYYREEENGRGNFPPRFSGLQFPNYSSELNVNALELDDSALYLCASSRSVSSYNEQFFGPGTRLTVL.

The chain combines TRBV3-1 with TRBJ2-7, with 8 bases aligning to TRBD1. Trimming removed 4 bases from V and 2 bases from J; junction bases left unmatched: 7. CDR3 size: 15 residues. Looked up from germline, CDR1 is LGHDT and CDR2 is YNNKEL (reference sequence). The CDR3 sequence: CASSPWTGTPYEQYF. CDR3 DNA sequence: TGTGCCAGCAGCCCGTGGACAGGGACGCCCTACGAGCAGTACTTC.

This chain links TRBV4-3 with TRBJ2-7; D uncertain. V dropped 0 bases and J dropped 2 bases, with 11 bases sitting between them. Germline loops: CDR1 LGHNA, CDR2 YSLEER. This CDR3 spans 15 amino acids. CDR3 in amino acids: CASSQEVGFTYEQYF. CDR3 nucleotide sequence: TGCGCCAGCAGCCAAGAGGTCGGTTTTACCTACGAGCAGTACTTC.

In its sample, this clonotype was seen a few times. V and J are TRBV20-1 and TRBJ2-2, with TRBD2 matching over 9 bases. Trimming took 1 base from V and 6 from J; bases not matched to a gene: 9. Germline-derived CDR1 and CDR2 are DFQATT and SNEGSKA (reference sequence). This CDR3 spans 16 amino acids. CDR3 sequence: CSARVLRASGAGELFF. CDR3 nucleotide sequence: TGCAGTGCTAGAGTCTTGAGAGCTAGCGGGGCCGGGGAGCTGTTTTTT.

This clonotype was seen only a few times. The chain recombines TRBV6-4 with TRBJ1-1; D gene ambiguous. Germline CDR1 reads MRHNA; CDR2 reads SNTAGT. V was shortened by 2 bases and J by 5 bases, with 9 bases between the two germline ends. The CDR3 spans 13 residues. For the CDR3, the DNA is TGTGCCAGCAGTGACAGGCGTGGGACTGAAGCTTTCTTT. It codes for CASSDRRGTEAFF.

The chain uses TRBV6-6 and TRBJ2-5; D perhaps matches TRBD1 (6 bases). CDR3 size: 14 residues. Germline CDR1 and CDR2: MNHNY and SVGAGI (reference sequence). V was clipped by 6 bases and J by 7 bases, with 18 bases between them. CDR3 in amino acids: CASRPRQVVWTQYF. CDR3 bases: TGTGCCAGCAGACCTCGACAGGTTGTCTGGACCCAGTACTTC.

This chain uses TRBV4-1 with TRBJ1-1; D ambiguous. V lost 2 bases to trimming and J lost 0 bases, with 7 bases between them. The CDR3 loop spans 14 amino acids. Germline CDR1 and CDR2: MGHRA and YSYEKL. The CDR3 DNA is TGCGCCAGCAGCCAAACCAGTCTGAACACTGAAGCTTTCTTT. Its translation is CASSQTSLNTEAFF.

This chain connects TRBV18 to TRBJ1-2; TRBD1 aligns across 10 bases. The junction had 3 bases not matched to a gene; V was cut back by 3 bases and J by 8 bases. The CDR3 sequence is 13 residues long. In germline, CDR1 is KGHSH, CDR2 LQKENI. CDR3 DNA sequence: TGTGCCAGCTCACCGCTGGGACAGGGGGGCTACACCTTC. The encoded protein is CASSPLGQGGYTF.

This rearrangement joins TRBV7-9 to TRBJ2-1; possibly TRBD1 for D (6 bases). The CDR3 totals 15 residues. Trimming cost V 5 bases and J 4 bases, with 15 bases left between them. The germline gives CDR1 SEHNR, CDR2 FQNEAQ (reference sequence). This chain's CDR3 is CASSQWSQGYNEQFF. CDR3 nucleotide sequence: TGTGCCAGCAGCCAATGGTCGCAGGGGTACAATGAGCAGTTCTTC.

This chain links TRBV28 with TRBJ2-2; D might be TRBD2 (5 bases). The CDR3 has 15 amino acids. Trimming took 4 bases from V and 8 from J, leaving 17 bases between them. Germline CDR1 is MDHEN and CDR2 is SYDVKM. CDR3 DNA sequence: TGTGCCAGCAGTTCTCGGGGTTATGGGATAGGGGAGCTGTTTTTT. Residues: CASSSRGYGIGELFF.

This clonotype was picked up a small number of times. At one end the junction does not follow the germline gene, possibly because of a read error. The chain uses TRBV3-1 and TRBJ2-3, with D perhaps matching TRBD1 or TRBD2 (5 bases each). Germline lookup yields CDR1 LGHDT and CDR2 YNNKEL (reference sequence). There are 14 residues in the CDR3. The CDR3 bases are TGTGCCAGCACCCAAGGTGGGGGAGAAGATACGCAGTATTTT. Protein: CASTQGGGEDTQYF.

This chain uses TRBV28 with TRBJ2-3, with D maybe TRBD2 (6 bases). Trimming removed 6 bases from V and 3 bases from J, with 16 bases in between. The length of the CDR3 is 15 residues. The germline CDR1 and CDR2 sequences are MDHEN and SYDVKM. In DNA, the CDR3 is TGTGCCAGCAGCAAGGAGGGGCCGCGGACAGATACGCAGTATTTT. It specifies CASSKEGPRTDTQYF. Together with reference TRBV28 and TRBJ2-3, the CDR3 gives the full variable domain: DVKVTQSSRYLVKRTGEKVFLECVQDMDHENMFWYRQDPGLGLRLIYFSYDVKMKEKGDIPEGYSVSREKKERFSLILESASTNQTSMYLCASSKEGPRTDTQYFGPGTRLTVL.

This clonotype was detected a few times. The chain recombines TRBV2 with TRBJ1-1; D uncertain. Per the germline V gene, CDR1 is SNHLY and CDR2 is FYNNEI. The V end was cut by 4 bases, the J end by 4 bases, with 10 bases between. The CDR3 spans 13 residues. CDR3 sequence (DNA): TGTGCCAGCAGTGGTTATGGGAGCACTGAAGCTTTCTTT. Translation gives CASSGYGSTEAFF. Using reference TRBV2 and TRBJ1-1 for the parts outside the CDR3, the full variable domain is EPEVTQTPSHQVTQMGQEVILRCVPISNHLYFYWYRQILGQKVEFLVSFYNNEISEKSEIFDDQFSVERPDGSNFTLKIRSTKLEDSAMYFCASSGYGSTEAFFGQGTRLTVV.

This clonotype was observed a few times. The chain couples TRBV20-1 to TRBJ2-2, with 8 positions matching TRBD2. CDR1 is DFQATT, CDR2 SNEGSKA, per germline (reference sequence). CDR3 length: 14 amino acids. Unmatched junction bases numbered 10, after V lost 6 bases and J lost 7 bases. The CDR3 DNA sequence: TGCAGTGCCCCCCGGGGGGGCTCGGGCGGGGAGCTGTTTTTT. Protein sequence: CSAPRGGSGGELFF.

This clonotype showed up just a few times. The J gene is TRBJ1-2, the V gene TRBV25-1; D might be TRBD1 (5 bases). With 0 bases removed from V and 2 bases from J, the gap between germline ends came to 7 bases. Per the germline V gene, CDR1 is MGHDK and CDR2 is SYGVNS. This CDR3 spans 14 amino acids. CDR3 loop: CASSEYGGNYGYTF. The CDR3 DNA is TGTGCCAGCAGTGAATATGGGGGAAACTATGGCTACACCTTC.

In its sample, this clonotype was seen many times. CDR3 nucleotides: TGTGCCAGCAGCTTTCAGGGGAGGTCGAATGAAAAACTGTTTTTT. Translation gives CASSFQGRSNEKLFF. The rearrangement uses TRBV11-2 and TRBJ1-4, with D tentatively TRBD1 (6 bases). The CDR3 spans 15 residues. CDR1 is SGHAT and CDR2 is FQNNGV in the germline V gene. Trimming shortened V by 3 bases and J by 5 bases, and 13 bases separated the two germline ends.

This chain connects TRBV19 to TRBJ1-2; 7 nucleotides align to TRBD1. Germline CDR1 reads LNHDA; CDR2 reads SQIVND (reference sequence). This CDR3 has 13 amino acids. The trim removed 5 bases at V and 9 bases at J, leaving 9 bases unmatched. The CDR3 here is CASSADRVLSYTF. DNA for the CDR3: TGTGCCAGTAGTGCCGACAGGGTTTTGAGCTACACCTTC.

The gene calls are TRBV5-5 and TRBJ2-7; TRBD1 matches 7 bases. Losses at the gene ends were 4 bases for V and 3 bases for J; bases not matched to a gene: 10. Per germline, CDR1 SGHKS and CDR2 YYEKEE (reference sequence). CDR3 length: 15 amino acids. CDR3 amino acids: CASSSTGVELYEQYV. Written as DNA, the CDR3 is TGTGCCAGCAGCAGTACAGGGGTAGAGCTCTACGAGCAGTACGTC.

V and J are TRBV6-5 and TRBJ2-7; 9 bases are a match to TRBD2. Germline V CDR1 and CDR2: MNHEY, SVGAGI. After removal of 0 bases from V and 7 bases from J, the junction contained 10 bases not matched to a gene. The CDR3 loop spans 16 amino acids. The DNA for the CDR3 is TGTGCCAGCAGTTACTCGGCCTTAGCGGGGGTCGGGGAGCAGTACTTC. Translation gives CASSYSALAGVGEQYF.

This clonotype has only a few counts. The genes are TRBV4-2 and TRBJ2-3; 9 bases are shared with TRBD2. Per germline, CDR1 LGHNA and CDR2 YNFKEQ. The CDR3 extends over 18 amino acids. The V segment lost 4 bases and the J segment 0 bases; nucleotides outside the gene matches: 11. CDR3 coding DNA: TGTGCCAGCAGCCTAGAAACCATTAGCGGGGGAAGCACAGATACGCAGTATTTT. Protein sequence: CASSLETISGGSTDTQYF.

The chain links TRBV6-5 to TRBJ1-6; D call uncertain. Trimming pared 2 bases from V and 10 bases from J, leaving 18 bases between. This CDR3 region has 16 residues. Germline V lookup: CDR1 MNHEY, CDR2 SVGAGI. The CDR3 is CASSYARDAVRSPLHF. The CDR3 nucleotides are TGTGCCAGCAGTTACGCCCGGGATGCGGTTAGGTCACCCCTCCACTTT.

J is TRBJ2-7 and V is TRBV7-8, with D perhaps assigned TRBD1 or TRBD2 (5 bases each). V gave up 4 bases and J gave up 2 bases, with 9 bases separating them. Germline CDR1 and CDR2: SGHVS and FQNEAQ. The CDR3 is made up of 13 amino acids. The CDR3 here is CASSSWGTYEQYV. The DNA of the CDR3 is TGTGCCAGCAGCTCTTGGGGGACCTACGAGCAGTACGTC.

V is TRBV5-1 and J is TRBJ1-1; 8 bases are a match to TRBD1. V was pared by 0 bases and J by 4 bases, with 8 bases of the junction left unmatched. Germline values: CDR1 SGHRS, CDR2 YFSETQ. The CDR3 covers 16 residues. The CDR3 sequence is CASSLDQDRETTEAFF. The CDR3, as DNA: TGCGCCAGCAGCTTGGATCAGGACAGGGAGACCACTGAAGCTTTCTTT.

J is TRBJ2-7 and V is TRBV12-3 or TRBV12-4; a possible D gene is TRBD2 (5 bases). The length of the CDR3 is 13 residues. Trimming removed 6 bases at V and 0 bases at J, with 9 bases between. CDR3 amino acids: CASSPDYSYEQYF. CDR3 in DNA: TGTGCCAGCAGCCCCGACTACTCCTACGAGCAGTACTTC.